This section outlines one T cell receptor beta chain sequence together with its context. The target antigen is unknown. The sample comes from a study of T cell responses to AZD1222 COVID-19 vaccine. Regarding the study as a whole: Spike-specific TCRs gained breadth and depth after people received two AZD1222 doses.

The method was immunoSEQ multiplex PCR; TCRdb's version includes in-frame clones alone and lacks a portion of them. The sample has 70,000 to 90,000 clones, roughly 90% seen once. The CDR3 totals 13 residues. The sequenced sample was peripheral blood, obtained on day 0 of AZD1222 vaccination. The source of this sequence is an adult in good health. This chain connects TRBV1 to TRBJ2-7; the D call in the table, TRBD2, was not verified against the DNA. TRBV1 is reported as a pseudogene. The CDR3 loop is CTSSQESGHEQYF. The CDR3 nucleotides are TGCACCAGCAGCCAAGAGTCGGGTCACGAGCAGTACTTC.